The 30 T cell receptor beta chains listed next were all sequenced from one sample in a study of blood T cell repertoires in COVID-19. Generated by immunoSEQ multiplex PCR, the TCRdb table keeps only in-frame clones and is missing some. The table includes fewer than 45,000 clones, roughly four fifths detected once. The sequencing sample was made of peripheral blood. The source of these receptors is a man in his forties or fifties with active or convalescent COVID-19.

The V and J genes are TRBV3-1 (or the pseudogene TRBV3-2) and TRBJ2-6; D is ambiguous. The CDR3 length is 15 residues. V was shortened by 4 bases and J by 0 bases, with 7 bases between the two germline ends. Per germline, CDR1 LGHDT and CDR2 YNNKEL (reference sequence). CDR3 in amino acids: CASSRGHSGANVLTF. CDR3 bases: TGTGCCAGCAGCCGAGGCCACTCTGGGGCCAACGTCCTGACTTTC.

V and J are TRBV9 and TRBJ2-7; 8 bases are a match to TRBD2. The CDR3 contains 13 residues. Per the germline V gene, CDR1 is SGDLS and CDR2 is YYNGEE. The V gene end was trimmed by 6 bases and the J gene end by 7 bases; junction bases not matched to a gene: 9. The CDR3 reads CASTPTSAGEQYF. CDR3 nucleotides: TGTGCCAGCACCCCGACTAGCGCGGGGGAGCAGTACTTC.

The CDR3 region has the DNA TGTGCCAGCAGCCCTACCGAGACTAGGGAGAGTGAGCAGTTCTTC. This encodes CASSPTETRESEQFF. The chain joins TRBV7-3 to TRBJ2-1, with D maybe TRBD2 (6 bases). V shed 5 bases and J shed 9 bases, with 20 bases lying between them. The length of the CDR3 is 15 residues. CDR1 SGHTA and CDR2 FQGTGA come from the germline V gene.

The rearrangement joins TRBV27 to TRBJ1-4, with TRBD1 as a possible D gene (6 bases). Germline assignment: CDR1 MNHEY and CDR2 SMNVEV (reference sequence). Trimming removed 5 bases from V and 8 bases from J, with 15 bases in between. This CDR3 has 14 residues. CDR3 DNA sequence: TGTGCCAGCAGTCCCCGACAGGAACACGAAAAACTGTTTTTT. Encoded protein: CASSPRQEHEKLFF.

This chain connects TRBV19 to TRBJ1-2; 7 bases are shared with TRBD1. CDR1 and CDR2 from the germline V gene are LNHDA and SQIVND (reference sequence). V trimming: 6 bases; J trimming: 4 bases; junction bases outside the gene matches: 5. This CDR3 comprises 13 residues. In DNA form, the CDR3 reads TGTGCCAGTAGCCGGGGACAGTTCTATGGCTACACCTTC. The encoded protein is CASSRGQFYGYTF.

The chain combines TRBV11-3 with TRBJ2-3, with D perhaps TRBD2 (6 bases). CDR3 length equals 14 residues. CDR1 SGHNT and CDR2 YENEEA come from the germline V gene. Trimming took 2 bases from V and 7 from J, leaving 13 bases between them. CDR3 DNA: TGTGCCAGCAGCTTAAGGGGCGGGACCCATACGCAGTATTTT. Translated, it gives CASSLRGGTHTQYF. Full variable domain (outside the CDR3, taken from reference TRBV11-3 and TRBJ2-3): EAGVVQSPRYKIIEKKQPVAFWCNPISGHNTLYWYLQNLGQGPELLIRYENEEAVDDSQLPKDRFSAERLKGVDSTLKIQPAELGDSAVYLCASSLRGGTHTQYFGPGTRLTVL.

The V call is TRBV12-3 or TRBV12-4, the J call TRBJ1-2; weak D call: TRBD1 (5 bases). The CDR3 runs to 12 residues. Between the trimmed V and J ends, which lost 4 bases and 8 bases, there was a span of 11 bases. The CDR3 coding sequence is TGTGCCAGCAGTTGGGGACTTAAGGGCTACACCTTC. Its translation is CASSWGLKGYTF.

This clone was detected a few times. This rearrangement joins TRBV6-6 to TRBJ1-2, with D hard to call. V was clipped by 5 bases and J by 4 bases, with 11 bases between them. The CDR3 covers 13 residues. The germline gives CDR1 MNHNY, CDR2 SVGAGI (reference sequence). The DNA of the CDR3 is TGTGCCAGCAGTGGAGGCTCGGGCTATGGCTACACCTTC. The encoded protein is CASSGGSGYGYTF.

The rearrangement joins TRBV5-4 to TRBJ2-3; TRBD2 matches 9 bases. The V gene's germline CDR1 is SGHNT and CDR2 YYREEE (reference sequence). The CDR3 totals 15 residues. With 4 bases clipped from V and 1 base from J, the junction kept 4 bases outside the gene matches. The CDR3 bases are TGTGCCAGCAGCCAGACTAGCGGAGGCACAGATACGCAGTATTTT. Protein: CASSQTSGGTDTQYF.

The J gene is TRBJ2-5, the V gene TRBV27; 12 bases fit TRBD2. Trimming at V came to 6 bases and at J to 5 bases, leaving 7 bases not matched to a gene. The CDR3 consists of 15 residues. The germline V gene encodes CDR1 MNHEY and CDR2 SMNVEV (reference sequence). The CDR3, as DNA: TGTGCCAGCAGGCGACTAGCGGGGGTGGAGGAGACCCAGTACTTC. Protein sequence: CASRRLAGVEETQYF.

The chain recombines TRBV4-2 with TRBJ2-7; TRBD2 aligns across 11 bases. CDR3 length: 14 residues. J was trimmed by 9 bases and V by 2 bases; bases with no gene match: 6. Germline loops: CDR1 LGHNA, CDR2 YNFKEQ. This CDR3 is CASSQILAGEGQYF. CDR3 sequence (DNA): TGTGCCAGCAGCCAAATACTAGCGGGAGAAGGGCAGTACTTC.

The sample holds one count of this clone. The J gene is TRBJ2-5, the V gene TRBV5-1; D not resolved. This CDR3 has 13 amino acids. Germline CDR1 is SGHRS and CDR2 is YFSETQ. Trimming removed 4 bases from V and 4 bases from J, with 11 bases in between. The CDR3 DNA reads as TGCGCCAGCAGCCCCAGGCCCGGAGAGACCCAGTACTTC. The encoded protein is CASSPRPGETQYF.

This chain links TRBV4-1 with TRBJ1-3; D possibly corresponds to TRBD1 (5 bases). This CDR3 has 16 amino acids. Germline V CDR1 and CDR2: MGHRA, YSYEKL. V lost 4 bases and J 4 bases, leaving 17 bases between the germline ends. CDR3 sequence reads: CASSPEGAGLGNTIYF. The CDR3 bases are TGCGCCAGCAGCCCGGAGGGTGCGGGGCTAGGAAACACCATATATTTT.

The chain carries TRBV6-2 or TRBV6-3 and TRBJ2-5, with a weak D call TRBD2 (6 bases). Deletions cut 2 bases from V and 0 bases from J, with 16 bases between. The CDR3 runs to 17 residues. CDR1 is MNHEY, CDR2 SVGEGT, per germline. CDR3 amino acids: CASSYSPGGPYQETQYF. CDR3 bases: TGTGCCAGCAGTTACAGTCCCGGGGGACCGTACCAAGAGACCCAGTACTTC.

This clone has just one count. The V gene is TRBV28, the J gene TRBJ2-1; D not resolved. CDR1 MDHEN and CDR2 SYDVKM come from the germline V gene. The ends were cut back, 1 base at V and 1 base at J, with 11 bases in the middle. The CDR3 extends over 16 amino acids. CDR3 protein: CASSLSSGLSYNEQFF. The CDR3 nucleotides are TGTGCCAGCAGTTTATCGTCCGGTTTATCCTACAATGAGCAGTTCTTC.

The rearrangement links TRBV5-5 to TRBJ2-7; 10 nucleotides agree with TRBD1. The CDR3 consists of 16 residues. Germline values: CDR1 SGHKS, CDR2 YYEKEE (reference sequence). V was pared by 5 bases and J by 6 bases, with 14 bases of the junction left unmatched. DNA of the CDR3: TGTGCCAGCAGACGAGCGGCCGGGACAGGGGATCTCGAGCAGTACTTC. It codes for CASRRAAGTGDLEQYF.

This clone has only one observation. The rearrangement joins TRBV9 to TRBJ2-1, with D perhaps matching TRBD2 (6 bases). V lost 3 bases, J lost 1 base, and 11 bases lay in between. The CDR3 has 15 amino acids. CDR1 is SGDLS, CDR2 YYNGEE, per germline. Here the CDR3 reads CASSAEGLSYNEQFF. CDR3 DNA sequence: TGTGCCAGCAGCGCGGAGGGGTTGTCCTACAATGAGCAGTTCTTC.

The gene calls are TRBV21-1 and TRBJ2-1; TRBD1, the D gene given by the table, was not confirmed from the DNA. TRBV21-1 counts as a pseudogene. This CDR3 is built from 15 residues. The CDR3 DNA is TGTGCCAGCAGCGTCGGGGACAGGGGTCGGGATGAGCAGTTCTTC. Translation gives CASSVGDRGRDEQFF.

The chain carries TRBV28 and TRBJ2-3; D remains unclear. Germline V gene data show CDR1 as MDHEN and CDR2 as SYDVKM. The CDR3 length is 15 residues. V shed 4 bases and J shed 2 bases, with 13 bases lying between them. CDR3 region: CASSSTWLITDTQYF. Written as DNA, the CDR3 is TGTGCCAGCAGTTCGACATGGCTAATCACAGATACGCAGTATTTT.

The genes are TRBV7-9 and TRBJ2-2, with TRBD1 matching 9 bases. CDR1 and CDR2 (germline): SEHNR, FQNEAQ (reference sequence). Trimming at V came to 1 base and at J to 5 bases, leaving 2 bases not matched to a gene. The CDR3 sequence is 15 residues long. The CDR3, as DNA: TGTGCCAGCAGCTTAGGGGACAGGGTAACCGGGGAGCTGTTTTTT. Its protein product is CASSLGDRVTGELFF. The complete variable domain, with remaining parts taken from reference TRBV7-9 and TRBJ2-2, reads DTGVSQNPRHKITKRGQNVTFRCDPISEHNRLYWYRQTLGQGPEFLTYFQNEAQLEKSRLLSDRFSAERPKGSFSTLEIQRTEQGDSAMYLCASSLGDRVTGELFFGEGSRLTVL.

The chain has TRBV7-2 and TRBJ2-7; D call uncertain. The CDR3 consists of 14 residues. Germline V CDR1 and CDR2: SGHTA, FQGNSA. V was cut by 4 bases and J by 2 bases, with 12 bases left in between. CDR3 sequence reads: CASSSRSHTYEQYF. CDR3 sequence (DNA): TGTGCCAGCAGCTCCCGTAGCCACACCTACGAGCAGTACTTC.

The V gene is TRBV5-1, the J gene TRBJ1-3; TRBD1 might be the D (6 bases). V lost 2 bases, J lost 0 bases, and 6 bases lay in between. CDR3 length equals 14 residues. Germline lookup yields CDR1 SGHRS and CDR2 YFSETQ. The CDR3 nucleotides read TGCGCCAGCAGCTTACAGGGCTCTGGAAACACCATATATTTT. Translation gives CASSLQGSGNTIYF.

This chain links TRBV6-4 with TRBJ2-6; D gene unclear. From germline, CDR1 is MRHNA and CDR2 SNTAGT. The V end was cut by 0 bases, the J end by 0 bases, with 6 bases between. The CDR3 extends over 16 amino acids. CDR3 DNA sequence: TGTGCCAGCAGTGACTCTGGCCTCTCTGGGGCCAACGTCCTGACTTTC. It yields the protein CASSDSGLSGANVLTF.

V usage is TRBV20-1 and J usage is TRBJ2-7; D is possibly TRBD2 (5 bases). The germline gives CDR1 DFQATT, CDR2 SNEGSKA (reference sequence). The V gene lost 6 bases and the J gene lost 5 bases, with 11 bases spanning the gap. This CDR3 is 11 amino acids long. The CDR3 DNA reads as TGCAGTGCAGCGAGGGCCCACGAGCAGTACTTC. Protein sequence: CSAARAHEQYF.

This clone was detected once. The chain recombines TRBV6-2 or TRBV6-3 with TRBJ1-5; D perhaps matches TRBD1 (5 bases). Germline V CDR1 and CDR2: MNHEY, SVGEGT. V lost 6 bases to trimming and J lost 11 bases, with 14 bases between them. This CDR3 is 12 amino acids long. CDR3 coding DNA: TGTGCCAGCAGCAAGACAGTCCGGGCCCAGCATTTT. Amino acid sequence: CASSKTVRAQHF.

This rearrangement joins TRBV7-9 to TRBJ2-5, with TRBD1 matching over 8 bases. The CDR3 covers 15 residues. Germline-derived CDR1 and CDR2 are SEHNR and FQNEAQ (reference sequence). With V trimmed by 5 bases and J by 5 bases, 10 bases remained unmatched. The DNA for the CDR3 is TGTGCCAGCAGCCGAGGACAGGGAAGGGAGGAGACCCAGTACTTC. Its translation: CASSRGQGREETQYF.

This clone was recorded only once. This CDR3 is also generated by other DNA sequences in the sample. The V call is TRBV5-1, the J call TRBJ2-1, with 8 bases matching TRBD1. Germline CDR1 reads SGHRS; CDR2 reads YFSETQ. V was pared by 0 bases and J by 7 bases, with 3 bases of the junction left unmatched. The CDR3 sequence is 14 residues long. The CDR3 reads CASSLGQGRNEQFF. The CDR3, as DNA: TGCGCCAGCAGCTTGGGACAGGGGAGGAATGAGCAGTTCTTC.

The table lists this clone with a count of one. Written as DNA, the CDR3 is TGTGCCTGGAGTCCTCTAGCGGGAGGGCTTTATGAGCAGTTCTTC. It codes for CAWSPLAGGLYEQFF. The rearrangement uses TRBV30 and TRBJ2-1; 12 nucleotides line up with TRBD2. Losses at the gene ends were 2 bases for V and 8 bases for J; bases not matched to a gene: 7. This CDR3 is 15 amino acids long. CDR1 GTSNPN and CDR2 SVGIG come from the germline V gene (reference sequence).

V is TRBV5-1 and J is TRBJ2-7; 9 bases fit TRBD1. V dropped 3 bases and J dropped 6; count of bases not matched to a gene: 7. The germline V gene has CDR1 SGHRS and CDR2 YFSETQ. The CDR3 has 14 residues. The CDR3 here is CASSWGGQGGEQYF. DNA of the CDR3: TGCGCCAGCAGCTGGGGGGGACAGGGCGGCGAGCAGTACTTC. The full variable domain, in which reference TRBV5-1 and TRBJ2-7 provide the parts outside the CDR3, is KAGVTQTPRYLIKTRGQQVTLSCSPISGHRSVSWYQQTPGQGLQFLFEYFSETQRNKGNFPGRFSGRQFSNSRSEMNVSTLELGDSALYLCASSWGGQGGEQYFGPGTRLTVT.

The genes are TRBV2 and TRBJ2-4; TRBD1 matches at 10 bases. After removal of 0 bases from V and 1 base from J, the junction contained 6 bases not matched to a gene. Germline V gives CDR1 SNHLY, CDR2 FYNNEI. The CDR3 length is 18 residues. For the CDR3, the DNA is TGTGCCAGCAGTGAAGCTTCGGGACAGGGGCCCGCCAAAAACATTCAGTACTTC. It is translated as CASSEASGQGPAKNIQYF.